This T cell receptor (beta chain) appears in the sequencing data of a study of blood T cell repertoires in COVID-19. At the level of the study: COVID-19 samples collected from the United States, Italy and Spain covered acute and convalescent phases. Sample material is recorded as cDNA or gDNA derived from T cells, B-cell-depleted T cells, or PBMCs.

Authors' processing steps: Estimated nucleated cell counts came from reference gene primer amplification. Measured with immunoSEQ multiplex PCR; TCRdb has only the in-frame clones, and not every one. That table gives V, J and clone size, and the DNA gave D and trimming. Of about 670,000 clones listed, 75% to 90% are singletons. The germline V gene has CDR1 SGHVS and CDR2 FNYEAQ. The trim removed 5 bases at V and 1 base at J, leaving 9 bases unmatched. There are 18 residues in the CDR3. Sequencing used peripheral blood. The V call is TRBV7-6, the J call TRBJ2-3; 13 bases match TRBD2. The receptor was isolated from a woman aged 18-35 years with acute or convalescent COVID-19. Written as DNA, the CDR3 is TGTGCCAGCAGCCCTAGCGGACTAGCGGGGGCCCGCACAGATACGCAGTATTTT. It specifies CASSPSGLAGARTDTQYF.